A single T cell receptor beta chain is shown here with its context. This clonotype was recorded many times. Its specific antigen is unknown. No clone much larger than this one lies a single base away; base qualities are absent. Trimmed from V: 7 bases; trimmed from J: 4 bases; junction bases lacking a gene match: 8. CDR3 length: 15 amino acids, cysteine to phenylalanine. The retained sequence is limited to the CDR3, 45 bases, with the frame set at the first base. From a lookup of the germline V gene (reference sequence), CDR1 and CDR2 are LNHNV and YYDKDF. TCR beta CDR3 regions were amplified from RNA transcripts. The TCR CDR3 was subjected to a first round of RT-PCR using the HTBI primer set and the Qiagen OneStep RT-PCR kit. Libraries were constructed in a second round of multiplex PCR, after which size selection and purification were carried out. Paired-end sequencing of the libraries was performed with 100 bp reads on an Illumina HiSeq2000. The original methods were these. SOAPnuke was used to process the raw data, removing reads that contained adapters or uncalled bases, had a mean Phred below 15, or lacked an exact match to the constant primer or identifier. COPE v1.2.5 was used to merge the high-quality paired reads, and each unique nucleotide sequence was defined as a clonotype. MiTCR v1.1 was used to align clonotypes to the IMGT TRBV, TRBD and TRBJ reference segments. Analysis was restricted to V-J combinations with a frequency above 0.0001, which covered over 98% of repertoires. The TCS score was defined as F50 (clonal expansion) divided by E x V (chaos), with BLOSUM62-based TCRdist calculated between CDR3 peptides within each V-J. Welch's t-statistics and random forest reduced 500 to 650 V-J features to 13, which were used in a naive Bayes classifier (R e1071). Clones were called with MiXCR by TCRdb after fastp trimmed the public reads at Q25, and only in-frame beta chains were retained. Each entry is one CDR3 protein sequence, shown with its most common DNA and genes. In this record, the V and J calls reflect TCRdb's handling and not the investigators' own analysis. Present in this sample are 550,000 to 600,000 distinct CDR3 sequences, 14% of which were seen just once. The top ten constitute approximately 6.4% of the sample.

The data are from a study of T cells in Graves' hyperthyroidism and ophthalmopathy (dated by TCRdb to between 2018 and 2020). A note on the overall study: Peripheral blood samples were taken at initial diagnosis, before any treatment was given. To identify distinguishing TCR V-J signatures, a discovery cohort of about 95 patients was used, comprising 40 to 45 with Graves' ophthalmopathy and 55 to 65 with stable Graves' hyperthyroidism. Prospective prediction of ophthalmopathy was tested in an independent validation cohort of 18 to 20 hyperthyroidism patients and around 16 patients who later progressed to ophthalmopathy. For training and testing, the 100 or so patients in the discovery cohort were randomly divided in a 7:3 ratio. Thyroid tissue and blood T-cell repertoires from six Graves' hyperthyroidism patients were also compared in the study. After blood sampling, hyperthyroidism patients were treated with methimazole at a starting dose of 30 mg daily, and ophthalmopathy patients were treated with high-dose intravenous methylprednisolone. The paper reports TCR Vbeta CDR3 sequencing of approximately 130 peripheral blood samples: under 45 ophthalmopathy, fewer than 85 hyperthyroidism and approximately 17 progressor patients.

Paper-wide results and their limitations: In validation, the model predicted progression to ophthalmopathy with just under 71% sensitivity and about 73% specificity, a median of approximately 6.7 months before onset. A 13 V-J signature model separated ophthalmopathy from stable hyperthyroidism, with nearly 90% sensitivity and roughly 84% specificity in cross-validation and 80%/75% in testing. Most expanded thyroid clonotypes (frequency above 0.001) were also detected in blood, suggesting blood repertoires may reflect thyroid immune responses. Sample size was not statistically predetermined, and investigators were not blinded to group allocation.

Ophthalmopathy patients had moderately to severely active disease, Clinical Activity Score of at least 3, NOSPECS grade of at least 4, and duration under 3 months. Exclusion was applied to patients with uncontrolled infections, other autoimmune diseases, pregnancy or lactation. Diagnoses were based on clinical symptoms, serum thyroxine and TRAb, thyroid ultrasound and orbital computed tomography. PBMCs were isolated from around 10 ml of fresh peripheral blood by Ficoll-Paque density gradient centrifugation. Total RNA was extracted using Trizol reagent, and RNA quality was assessed on an Agilent 2100 Bioanalyzer.

Sequencing was done on a sample of blood. The clonotype originates from a young woman with Graves' ophthalmopathy. The sequence is built from TRBV15 and TRBJ2-3; TRBD2 lines up with 10 middle nucleotides. In nucleotides, the sequence is TGTGCCACCATCTCCGGCGGGACTAGCGCAGATACGCAGTATTTT. This sequence encodes CATISGGTSADTQYF.